This paragraph covers one TCR beta chain sequence. This sample is drawn from a study of blood T cell repertoires in COVID-19. The CDR3 has 15 residues. Original methodology: Amplification with reference gene primers provided the estimates of nucleated cell counts. TCRdb keeps only in-frame clones here, not all; method: immunoSEQ multiplex PCR. That table gives V, J and clone size, and the DNA gave D and trimming. This sample has about 110,000 clones, with 82% found just once. This sequence was found in a man aged 70-80 years with acute or convalescent COVID-19. Material: peripheral blood. The chain carries TRBV21-1 and TRBJ1-1; the table's TRBD1 call for D was not verified on the DNA. TRBV21-1 is marked as a pseudogene. CDR3 DNA: TGTGCCAGCAGAAAACAGGGGGCATCGAACACTGAAGCTTTCTTT. Protein sequence: CASRKQGASNTEAFF.